The 19 T cell receptor beta chains presented below share a single source sample, sequenced in a study of T cell repertoires in cytomegalovirus infection. TCRdb processed the reads anew with MiXCR; each CDR3 protein has one entry. The sample shows roughly 640,000 distinct CDR3 sequences, roughly a quarter of them seen only once. Sequenced: CD8+ T cells from PBMCs. These receptor sequences come from a human donor in good health (CMV status not recorded). Some clones in this sample may be carry-over from other donors' samples.

The sample holds many counts of this clonotype. The chain has TRBV10-3 and TRBJ2-1; TRBD1 aligns across 11 bases. The CDR3 has 15 amino acids. Germline-derived CDR1 and CDR2 are ENHRY and SYGVKD. Germline trimming cut 7 bases from V and 5 bases from J; bases unmatched to any gene: 7. In DNA form, the CDR3 reads TGTGCCATCATGATCCGGGACAGGGGGAACAATGAGCAGTTCTTC. This sequence encodes CAIMIRDRGNNEQFF.

This clonotype showed up many times. This chain's CDR3 is CASSFSGGLGNEQFF. The DNA of the CDR3 is TGTGCCAGCAGCTTCTCGGGGGGCCTGGGGAATGAGCAGTTCTTC. This chain links TRBV7-6 with TRBJ2-1; tentative D call: TRBD2 (7 bases). The germline gives CDR1 SGHVS, CDR2 FNYEAQ. Trimming stripped 3 bases from V and 7 bases from J, with 16 bases between. This CDR3 is built from 15 residues.

This clonotype has a handful of counts. The CDR3 DNA reads TGTGCCAGCCTAGAGCGGAGGGGGCGCTTTAATTCACCCCTCCACTTT. It codes for CASLERRGRFNSPLHF. The chain carries TRBV6-2 or TRBV6-3 and TRBJ1-6; TRBD1 aligns across 7 bases. Germline V gives CDR1 MNHEY, CDR2 SVGEGT. This CDR3 contains 16 residues. The junction had 13 bases not matched to a gene; V was cut back by 8 bases and J by 6 bases.

This clonotype was seen ten or more times. The J gene is TRBJ2-1, the V gene TRBV7-9; TRBD2 aligns across 7 bases. CDR1 SEHNR and CDR2 FQNEAQ come from the germline V gene (reference sequence). V dropped 4 bases and J dropped 8; count of bases not matched to a gene: 2. This CDR3 has 12 residues. The CDR3 DNA reads as TGTGCCAGCAGCTCGGGAGGTGATGAGCAGTTCTTC. Protein product: CASSSGGDEQFF.

The chain uses TRBV20-1 and TRBJ2-5; TRBD2 might be the D (6 bases). The CDR3 contains 13 residues. Germline assignment: CDR1 DFQATT and CDR2 SNEGSKA (reference sequence). V lost 5 bases, J lost 0 bases, and 10 bases lay in between. The CDR3 spells CSALLAYQETQYF. In DNA, the CDR3 is TGCAGTGCTTTACTAGCTTACCAAGAGACCCAGTACTTC.

As to this clonotype: Given a much more abundant clone one base away, this may be a read error. The rearrangement uses TRBV14 and TRBJ2-2, with 11 bases that match TRBD2. Germline CDR1 and CDR2: SGHDN and FVKESK. The CDR3 covers 18 residues. The CDR3 loop reads CASRQDRLAGGPTGELFF. DNA of the CDR3: TGTGCCAGCAGACAAGATCGGCTAGCGGGGGGCCCAACCGGGGAGCTGTTTTTT.

This clonotype has a handful of counts. The V and J genes are TRBV19 and TRBJ2-1; 8 nucleotides agree with TRBD2. The V and J ends lost 9 bases and 4 bases, in that order; junction bases with no gene match: 2. From germline, CDR1 is LNHDA and CDR2 SQIVND (reference sequence). The CDR3 has 12 residues. In nucleotides, the CDR3 is TGTGCCAGCGCGGGGGGTTACAATGAGCAGTTCTTC. It encodes CASAGGYNEQFF.

The chain links TRBV28 to TRBJ1-1; maybe TRBD1 (6 bases). Germline values: CDR1 MDHEN, CDR2 SYDVKM. The CDR3 consists of 14 residues. V shed 3 bases and J shed 1 base, with 9 bases lying between them. CDR3 sequence (DNA): TGTGCCAGCAGTTTGCACAGGGAGAACACTGAAGCTTTCTTT. It codes for CASSLHRENTEAFF.

This clonotype came up a few times. J is TRBJ2-2 and V is TRBV23-1, with D uncertain. TRBV23-1 is sorted into the ORF group, with uncertain function. CDR3 length: 14 residues. V gave up 3 bases and J gave up 3 bases, with 8 bases separating them. DNA of the CDR3: TGCGCCAGCAGTCAGAGGCAGGACACCGGGGAGCTGTTTTTT. Protein product: CASSQRQDTGELFF.

This clonotype occurred once. A much larger clonotype is one base distant, so this may be a read error. No conserved phenylalanine or tryptophan is present at the end of the CDR3, so a read error is the likely explanation. DNA for the CDR3: TGTGCCAGTAGTATAGTCACAGGGGATGATTATGGCTACACCGTC. This encodes CASSIVTGDDYGYTV. The chain couples TRBV19 to TRBJ1-2; 7 positions match TRBD1. In germline, CDR1 is LNHDA, CDR2 SQIVND (reference sequence). Trimming removed 1 base from V and 5 bases from J; junction bases left unmatched: 7. This CDR3 is built from 15 residues.

This clonotype has ten or more counts. The chain recombines TRBV29-1 with TRBJ2-5, with a possible D match to TRBD1 (7 bases). Per the germline V gene, CDR1 is SQVTM and CDR2 is ANQGSEA. V lost 7 bases to trimming and J lost 3 bases, with 9 bases between them. The CDR3 loop spans 11 amino acids. The CDR3 loop reads CSGGTEETQYF. Here the CDR3 DNA reads TGCAGCGGCGGGACAGAAGAGACCCAGTACTTC.

Details on this clonotype: Just one base apart from a much larger clone, this may be a read error. This sequence joins TRBV7-2 and TRBJ1-5; D possibly corresponds to TRBD1 (6 bases). CDR3 length: 15 residues. The germline V gene has CDR1 SGHTA and CDR2 FQGNSA. The CDR3 coding sequence is TGTGCCAGCAGCCCATTTCTGGGGGGCAATCAGTCCCAGCATTTT. Protein sequence: CASSPFLGGNQSQHF.

This clonotype was observed a handful of times. CDR3 loop: CATGQGGSPLHF. As DNA, the CDR3 is TGCGCCACTGGACAGGGAGGGTCACCCCTCCACTTT. The chain combines TRBV4-3 with TRBJ1-6, with TRBD1 matching over 8 bases. Unmatched junction bases numbered 6, after V lost 10 bases and J lost 10 bases. This CDR3 spans 12 amino acids. Per germline, CDR1 LGHNA and CDR2 YSLEER.

This clonotype was picked up a small number of times. This rearrangement joins TRBV28 to TRBJ1-6; D is possibly TRBD1 (6 bases). The CDR3 is 16 amino acids. CDR1 and CDR2 from the germline V gene are MDHEN and SYDVKM. V was pared by 6 bases and J by 4 bases, with 16 bases between. In DNA, the CDR3 is TGTGCCAGCAGGGACCTAAAGACAGGATATAATTCACCCCTCCACTTT. Amino acid sequence: CASRDLKTGYNSPLHF. Combining the CDR3 with reference TRBV28 and TRBJ1-6 gives the whole variable domain DVKVTQSSRYLVKRTGEKVFLECVQDMDHENMFWYRQDPGLGLRLIYFSYDVKMKEKGDIPEGYSVSREKKERFSLILESASTNQTSMYLCASRDLKTGYNSPLHFGNGTRLTVT.

This clonotype was counted a few times. The rearrangement uses TRBV25-1 and TRBJ2-2, with 8 bases matching TRBD1. Germline V CDR1 and CDR2: MGHDK, SYGVNS. This CDR3 spans 16 amino acids. The trim removed 3 bases at V and 4 bases at J, leaving 7 bases unmatched. CDR3 bases: TGTGCCAGCAGTGATCCAGGGGGCGATACCACCGGGGAGCTGTTTTTT. It is translated as CASSDPGGDTTGELFF.

At least ten counts were recorded for this clonotype. The gene calls are TRBV7-6 and TRBJ2-7; no clear D. The germline V gene has CDR1 SGHVS and CDR2 FNYEAQ. Deletions cut 4 bases from V and 2 bases from J, with 21 bases between. The CDR3 spans 17 residues. CDR3 coding DNA: TGTGCCAGCAGCTCCCCAGCAGCCGGCAGCGATGCCTACGAGCAGTACTTC. This codes for CASSSPAAGSDAYEQYF.

The chain is built from TRBV9 and TRBJ2-1, with a tentative D call TRBD1 (6 bases). Trimming stripped 4 bases from V and 0 bases from J, with 11 bases between. The length of the CDR3 is 15 residues. Germline CDR1 SGDLS, CDR2 YYNGEE. The CDR3: CASSPQGNSYNEQFF. CDR3 DNA: TGTGCCAGCAGCCCACAGGGAAACTCCTACAATGAGCAGTTCTTC. The entire variable domain, with the rest obtained from reference TRBV9 and TRBJ2-1, is as follows: DSGVTQTPKHLITATGQRVTLRCSPRSGDLSVYWYQQSLDQGLQFLIQYYNGEERAKGNILERFSAQQFPDLHSELNLSSLELGDSALYFCASSPQGNSYNEQFFGPGTRLTVL.

This chain joins TRBV2 and TRBJ2-3; 9 nucleotides align to TRBD2. The V gene end was trimmed by 6 bases and the J gene end by 4 bases; junction bases not matched to a gene: 11. The CDR3 spans 16 residues. Germline CDR1 SNHLY, CDR2 FYNNEI. Here the CDR3 DNA reads TGTGCCAGCAGGAGGGCGAGCGGGGGGTGGTCAGATACGCAGTATTTT. This sequence encodes CASRRASGGWSDTQYF. The variable domain in full, with the rest retrieved from reference TRBV2 and TRBJ2-3, is EPEVTQTPSHQVTQMGQEVILRCVPISNHLYFYWYRQILGQKVEFLVSFYNNEISEKSEIFDDQFSVERPDGSNFTLKIRSTKLEDSAMYFCASRRASGGWSDTQYFGPGTRLTVL.

This clonotype was seen ten or more times. The chain has TRBV7-9 and TRBJ1-1; D uncertain. This CDR3 is built from 14 residues. V dropped 2 bases and J dropped 1 base, with 8 bases sitting between them. Germline assignment: CDR1 SEHNR and CDR2 FQNEAQ (reference sequence). CDR3 coding DNA: TGTGCCAGCAGCTTACCCTCGGGGAACACTGAAGCTTTCTTT. Its translation: CASSLPSGNTEAFF. The full variable domain, with the rest looked up from reference TRBV7-9 and TRBJ1-1, is DTGVSQNPRHKITKRGQNVTFRCDPISEHNRLYWYRQTLGQGPEFLTYFQNEAQLEKSRLLSDRFSAERPKGSFSTLEIQRTEQGDSAMYLCASSLPSGNTEAFFGQGTRLTVV.